What follows is one T cell receptor beta chain and its context. The data belong to a study of blood T cell repertoires in COVID-19. The method was immunoSEQ multiplex PCR; TCRdb's version includes in-frame clones alone and lacks a portion of them. The table shows about 60,000 clones, with about 90% occurring only once. V was pared by 3 bases and J by 5 bases, with 11 bases between. The CDR3 length is 13 residues. Germline assignment: CDR1 PRHDT and CDR2 FYEKMQ (reference sequence). The source material was peripheral blood. This chain connects TRBV13 to TRBJ2-7, with a tentative D call TRBD1 (6 bases). This sequence was found in a human donor in a cohort sampled during active COVID-19. The CDR3 loop reads CASSFGTINEQYF. The CDR3 DNA sequence: TGTGCCAGCAGCTTCGGGACAATCAACGAGCAGTACTTC.